This T cell receptor beta chain was identified in a study of shared clonotypes between healthy human individuals. This CDR3 is built from 11 residues. Trimming took off 5 bases at V and 2 bases at J, with 3 bases between the two ends. The V gene's germline CDR1 is MDHEN and CDR2 SYDVKM. Turning to this clone: Its target is not known.

Naive CD8 populations comprised CD45RO-negative cells positively selected for CCR7, excluding terminally differentiated effector memory CD45RA+ cells. Donors comprised only Caucasian adults living in Nashville, Tennessee. Clones were read by immunoSEQ multiplex PCR, and TCRdb kept only the in-frame ones, dropping some. Of hundreds of thousands of clones listed, approximately 96% were seen once; the top ten hold 0.11%. Findings and caveats of the study: Incomplete sequencing of sorted subsets was indicated by rarefaction despite large depth. Clonotype sharing among donors was thought likely to change with sequencing depth. Generation of non-shared clonotypes was less probable than generation of clonotypes shared by all four donors.

Sample: naive CD8+ T cells sorted from blood. The TCR was taken from a woman between 25 and 40 years old in good health. The chain carries TRBV28 and TRBJ2-5; D is uncertain. This chain's CDR3 is CASSKQETQYF. In DNA, the CDR3 is TGTGCCAGCAGTAAACAAGAGACCCAGTACTTC. Full variable domain (missing parts from reference TRBV28 and TRBJ2-5): DVKVTQSSRYLVKRTGEKVFLECVQDMDHENMFWYRQDPGLGLRLIYFSYDVKMKEKGDIPEGYSVSREKKERFSLILESASTNQTSMYLCASSKQETQYFGPGTRLLVL.